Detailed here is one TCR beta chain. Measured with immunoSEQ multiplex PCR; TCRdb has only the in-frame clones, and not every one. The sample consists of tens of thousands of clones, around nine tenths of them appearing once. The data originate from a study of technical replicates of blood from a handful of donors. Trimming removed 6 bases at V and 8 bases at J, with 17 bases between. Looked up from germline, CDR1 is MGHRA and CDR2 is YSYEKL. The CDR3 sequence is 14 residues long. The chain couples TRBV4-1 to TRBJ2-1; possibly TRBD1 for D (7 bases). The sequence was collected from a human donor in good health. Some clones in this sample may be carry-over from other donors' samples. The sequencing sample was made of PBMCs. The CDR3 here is CASRRPGGTDEQFF. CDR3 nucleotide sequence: TGCGCCAGCAGAAGACCAGGGGGGACGGATGAGCAGTTCTTC.